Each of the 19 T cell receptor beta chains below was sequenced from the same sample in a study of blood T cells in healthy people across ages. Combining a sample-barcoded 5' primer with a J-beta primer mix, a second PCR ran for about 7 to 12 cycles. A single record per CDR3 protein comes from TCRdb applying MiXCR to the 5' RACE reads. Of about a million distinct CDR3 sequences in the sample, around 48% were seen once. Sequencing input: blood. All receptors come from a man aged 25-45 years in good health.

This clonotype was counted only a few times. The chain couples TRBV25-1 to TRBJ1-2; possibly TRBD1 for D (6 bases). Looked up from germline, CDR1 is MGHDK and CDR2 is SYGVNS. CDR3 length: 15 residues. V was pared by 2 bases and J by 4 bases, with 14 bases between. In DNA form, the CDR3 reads TGTGCCAGCAGTGAAGCAGGGGTTGAAGGCTATGGCTACACCTTC. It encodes CASSEAGVEGYGYTF.

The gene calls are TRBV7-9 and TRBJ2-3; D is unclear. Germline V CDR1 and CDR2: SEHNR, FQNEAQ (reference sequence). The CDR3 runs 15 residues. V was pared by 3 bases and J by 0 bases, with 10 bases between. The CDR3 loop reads CASSFWSASTDTQYF. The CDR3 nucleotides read TGTGCCAGCAGCTTCTGGTCAGCTAGCACAGATACGCAGTATTTT.

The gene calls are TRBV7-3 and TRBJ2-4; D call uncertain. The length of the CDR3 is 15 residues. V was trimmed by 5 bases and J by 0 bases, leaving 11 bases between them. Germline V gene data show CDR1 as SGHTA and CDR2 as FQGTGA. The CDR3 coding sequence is TGTGCCAGCAGCCCTGGGCCGTTAGCCAAAAACATTCAGTACTTC. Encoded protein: CASSPGPLAKNIQYF. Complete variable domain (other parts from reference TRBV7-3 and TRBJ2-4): GAGVSQTPSNKVTEKGKYVELRCDPISGHTALYWYRQSLGQGPEFLIYFQGTGAADDSGLPNDRFFAVRPEGSVSTLKIQRTERGDSAVYLCASSPGPLAKNIQYFGAGTRLSVL.

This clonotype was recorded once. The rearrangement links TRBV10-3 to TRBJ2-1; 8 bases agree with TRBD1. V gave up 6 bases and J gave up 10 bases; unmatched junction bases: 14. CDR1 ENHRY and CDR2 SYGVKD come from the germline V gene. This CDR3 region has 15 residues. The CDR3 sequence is CAIRQSDRGTYEQFF. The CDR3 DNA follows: TGTGCCATCAGACAGTCTGACAGGGGTACCTACGAGCAGTTCTTC.

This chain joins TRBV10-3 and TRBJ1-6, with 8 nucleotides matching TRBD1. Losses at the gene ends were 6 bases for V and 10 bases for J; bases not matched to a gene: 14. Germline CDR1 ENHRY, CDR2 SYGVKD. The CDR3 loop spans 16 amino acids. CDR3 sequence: CAISPLGTGVESPLHF. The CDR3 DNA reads TGTGCCATCAGCCCTCTTGGGACAGGAGTGGAGTCACCCCTCCACTTT.

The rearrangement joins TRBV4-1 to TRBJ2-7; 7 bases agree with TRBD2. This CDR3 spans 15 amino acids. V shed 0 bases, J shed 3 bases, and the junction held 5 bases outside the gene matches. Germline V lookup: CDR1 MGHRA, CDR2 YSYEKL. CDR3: CASSQELAPLYEQYF. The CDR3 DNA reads TGCGCCAGCAGCCAAGAACTAGCGCCTCTCTACGAGCAGTACTTC.

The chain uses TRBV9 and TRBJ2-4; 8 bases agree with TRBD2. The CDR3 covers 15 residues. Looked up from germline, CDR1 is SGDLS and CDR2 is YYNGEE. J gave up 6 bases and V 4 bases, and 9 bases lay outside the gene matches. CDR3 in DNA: TGTGCCAGCAGCCCTGACGGGGGGGCCGGAAACATTCAGTACTTC. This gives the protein CASSPDGGAGNIQYF.

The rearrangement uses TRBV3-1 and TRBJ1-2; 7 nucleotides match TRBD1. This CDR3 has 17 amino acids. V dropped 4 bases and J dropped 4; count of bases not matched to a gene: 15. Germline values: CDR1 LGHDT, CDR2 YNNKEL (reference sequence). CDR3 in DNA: TGTGCCAGCAGCCGGTCTAGGGCAGGGGGAAAATCCTATGGCTACACCTTC. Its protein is CASSRSRAGGKSYGYTF.

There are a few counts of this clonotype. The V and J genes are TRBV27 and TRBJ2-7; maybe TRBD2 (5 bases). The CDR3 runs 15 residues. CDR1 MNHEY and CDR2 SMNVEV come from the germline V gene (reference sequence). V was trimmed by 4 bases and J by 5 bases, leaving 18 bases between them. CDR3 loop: CASSSTFGMPHEQYF. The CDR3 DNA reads TGTGCCAGCAGTTCTACGTTCGGGATGCCGCACGAGCAGTACTTC.

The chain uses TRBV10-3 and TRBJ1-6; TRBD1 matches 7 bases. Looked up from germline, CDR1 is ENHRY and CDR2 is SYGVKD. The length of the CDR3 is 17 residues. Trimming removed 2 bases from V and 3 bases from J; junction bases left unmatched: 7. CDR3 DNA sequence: TGTGCCATCAGTGAGCCTCGGACAGGACTCTATAATTCACCCCTCCACTTT. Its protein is CAISEPRTGLYNSPLHF.

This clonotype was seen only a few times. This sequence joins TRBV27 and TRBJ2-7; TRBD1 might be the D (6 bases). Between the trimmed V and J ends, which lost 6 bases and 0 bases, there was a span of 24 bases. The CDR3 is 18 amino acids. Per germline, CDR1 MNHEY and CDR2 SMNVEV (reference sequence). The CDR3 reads CASRISGYDRNPSYEQYF. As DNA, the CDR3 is TGTGCCAGCAGAATCTCGGGATACGACAGGAACCCCTCCTACGAGCAGTACTTC.

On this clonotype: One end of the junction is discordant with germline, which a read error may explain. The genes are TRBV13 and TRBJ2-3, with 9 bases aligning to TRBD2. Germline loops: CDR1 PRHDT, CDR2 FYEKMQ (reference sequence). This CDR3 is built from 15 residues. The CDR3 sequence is CASSIGTSPGDTQYF. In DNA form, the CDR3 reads TGTGCCAGCAGCATAGGGACTAGCCCTGGAGATACGCAGTATTTT.

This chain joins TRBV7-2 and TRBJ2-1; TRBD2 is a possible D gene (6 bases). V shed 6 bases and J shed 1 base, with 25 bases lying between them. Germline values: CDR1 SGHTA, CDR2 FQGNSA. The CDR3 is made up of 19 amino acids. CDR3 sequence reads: CASRPEGGLAWGSYNEQFF. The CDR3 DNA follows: TGTGCCAGCAGACCCGAGGGCGGGCTAGCGTGGGGGTCCTACAATGAGCAGTTCTTC.

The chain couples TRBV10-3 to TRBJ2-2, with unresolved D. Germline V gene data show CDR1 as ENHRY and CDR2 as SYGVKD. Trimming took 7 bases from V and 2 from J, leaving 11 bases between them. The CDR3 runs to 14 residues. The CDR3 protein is CAIMLGSNTGELFF. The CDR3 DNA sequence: TGTGCCATCATGCTTGGGTCTAACACCGGGGAGCTGTTTTTT.

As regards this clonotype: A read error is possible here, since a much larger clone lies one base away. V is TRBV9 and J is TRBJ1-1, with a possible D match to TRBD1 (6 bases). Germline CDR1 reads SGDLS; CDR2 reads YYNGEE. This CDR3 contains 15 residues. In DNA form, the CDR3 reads TGTGCCGGCAGCGTCTTGGGGGCGGTGGGCACTGAAGCTTTCTTT. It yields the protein CAGSVLGAVGTEAFF. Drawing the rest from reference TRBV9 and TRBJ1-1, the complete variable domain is DSGVTQTPKHLITATGQRVTLRCSPRSGDLSVYWYQQSLDQGLQFLIQYYNGEERAKGNILERFSAQQFPDLHSELNLSSLELGDSALYFCAGSVLGAVGTEAFFGQGTRLTVV.

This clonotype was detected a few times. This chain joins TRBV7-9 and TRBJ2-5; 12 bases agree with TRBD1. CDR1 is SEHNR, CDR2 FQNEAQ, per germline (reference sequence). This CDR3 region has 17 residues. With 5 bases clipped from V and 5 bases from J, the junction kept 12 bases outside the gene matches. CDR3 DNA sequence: TGTGCCAGCAGCGCGCCCGGGACAGGGGGCGGTTTGGAGACCCAGTACTTC. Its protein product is CASSAPGTGGGLETQYF.

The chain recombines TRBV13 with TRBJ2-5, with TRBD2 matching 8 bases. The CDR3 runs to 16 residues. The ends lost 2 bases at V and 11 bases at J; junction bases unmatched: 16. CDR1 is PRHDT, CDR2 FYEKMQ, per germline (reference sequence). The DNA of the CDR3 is TGTGCCAGCAGCTTAATGAAGCGGGGGATCTACAATGAGCAGTACTTC. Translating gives CASSLMKRGIYNEQYF.

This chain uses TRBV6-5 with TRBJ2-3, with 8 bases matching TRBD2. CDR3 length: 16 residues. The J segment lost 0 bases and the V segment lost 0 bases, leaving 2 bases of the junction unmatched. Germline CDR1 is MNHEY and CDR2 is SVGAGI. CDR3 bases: TGTGCCAGCAGTTACTCGGCTAGCGGGAGCACAGATACGCAGTATTTT. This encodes CASSYSASGSTDTQYF.

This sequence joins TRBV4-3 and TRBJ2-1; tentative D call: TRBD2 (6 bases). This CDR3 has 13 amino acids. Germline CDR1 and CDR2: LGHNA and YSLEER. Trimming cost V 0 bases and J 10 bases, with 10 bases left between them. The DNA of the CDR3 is TGCGCCAGCAGCCAAGATGGGGGGACCGAGCAGTTCTTC. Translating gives CASSQDGGTEQFF.